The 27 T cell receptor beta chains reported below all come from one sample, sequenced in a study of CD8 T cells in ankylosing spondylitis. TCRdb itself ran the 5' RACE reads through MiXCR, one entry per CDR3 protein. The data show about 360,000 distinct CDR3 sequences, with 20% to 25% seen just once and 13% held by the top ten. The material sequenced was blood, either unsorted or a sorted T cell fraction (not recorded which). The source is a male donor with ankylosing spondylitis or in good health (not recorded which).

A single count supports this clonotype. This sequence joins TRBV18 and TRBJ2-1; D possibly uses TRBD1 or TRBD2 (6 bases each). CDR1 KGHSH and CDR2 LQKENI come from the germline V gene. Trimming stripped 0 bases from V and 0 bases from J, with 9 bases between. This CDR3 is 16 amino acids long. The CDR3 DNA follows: TGTGCCAGCTCACCACCGGAGGGGGACTCCTACAATGAGCAGTTCTTC. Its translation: CASSPPEGDSYNEQFF.

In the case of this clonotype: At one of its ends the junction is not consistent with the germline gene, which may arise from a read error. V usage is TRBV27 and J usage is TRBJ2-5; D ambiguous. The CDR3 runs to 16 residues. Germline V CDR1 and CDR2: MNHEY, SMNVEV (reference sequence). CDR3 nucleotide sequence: TGTGCCAACAGTTTGGGCCAGTCGCCTTACCAAGAGACCCAGTACTTC. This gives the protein CANSLGQSPYQETQYF.

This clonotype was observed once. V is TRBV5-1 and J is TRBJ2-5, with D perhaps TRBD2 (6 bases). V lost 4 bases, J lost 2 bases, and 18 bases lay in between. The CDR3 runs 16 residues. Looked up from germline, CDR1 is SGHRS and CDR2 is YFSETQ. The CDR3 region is CASSLRGGEAQETQYF. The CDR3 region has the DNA TGCGCCAGCAGCCTACGAGGAGGGGAAGCTCAAGAGACCCAGTACTTC.

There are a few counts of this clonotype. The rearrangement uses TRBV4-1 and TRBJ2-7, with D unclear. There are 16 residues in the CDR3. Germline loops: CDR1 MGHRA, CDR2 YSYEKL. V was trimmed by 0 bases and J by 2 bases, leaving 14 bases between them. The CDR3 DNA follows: TGCGCCAGCAGCCAAGATTCCCCAGATGTTCCCTACGAGCAGTACTTC. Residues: CASSQDSPDVPYEQYF.

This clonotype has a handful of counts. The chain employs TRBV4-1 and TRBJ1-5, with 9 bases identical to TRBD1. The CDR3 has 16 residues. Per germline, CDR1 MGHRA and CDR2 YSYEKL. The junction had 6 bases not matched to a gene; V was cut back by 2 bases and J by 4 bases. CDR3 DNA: TGCGCCAGCAGCCAATCACAGGGGGCCCGAAATCAGCCCCAGCATTTT. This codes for CASSQSQGARNQPQHF.

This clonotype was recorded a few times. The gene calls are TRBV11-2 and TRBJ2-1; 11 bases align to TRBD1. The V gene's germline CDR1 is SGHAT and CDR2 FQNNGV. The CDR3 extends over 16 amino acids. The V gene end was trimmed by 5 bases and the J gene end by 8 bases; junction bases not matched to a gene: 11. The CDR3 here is CASSPTLRDRGDEQFF. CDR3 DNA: TGTGCCAGCAGCCCTACCCTCCGGGACAGGGGGGATGAGCAGTTCTTC.

CDR3 DNA: TGCGCCAGCAGCTTGAGTCCGGCCAGCACAGATACGCAGTATTTT. It is translated as CASSLSPASTDTQYF. The rearrangement links TRBV5-1 to TRBJ2-3, with D uncertain. The CDR3 is 15 amino acids. CDR1 is SGHRS and CDR2 is YFSETQ in the germline V gene. The germline V and J ends were trimmed by 1 base and 0 bases, with 9 bases remaining between them. Based on the CDR3 plus reference TRBV5-1 and TRBJ2-3, the full variable domain is KAGVTQTPRYLIKTRGQQVTLSCSPISGHRSVSWYQQTPGQGLQFLFEYFSETQRNKGNFPGRFSGRQFSNSRSEMNVSTLELGDSALYLCASSLSPASTDTQYFGPGTRLTVL.

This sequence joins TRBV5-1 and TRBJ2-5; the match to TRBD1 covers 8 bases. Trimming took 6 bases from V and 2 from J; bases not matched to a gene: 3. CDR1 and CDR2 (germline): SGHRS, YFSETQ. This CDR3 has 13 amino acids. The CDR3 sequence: CASMRTGQETQYF. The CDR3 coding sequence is TGCGCCAGCATGAGGACAGGGCAAGAGACCCAGTACTTC. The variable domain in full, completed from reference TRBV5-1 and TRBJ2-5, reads KAGVTQTPRYLIKTRGQQVTLSCSPISGHRSVSWYQQTPGQGLQFLFEYFSETQRNKGNFPGRFSGRQFSNSRSEMNVSTLELGDSALYLCASMRTGQETQYFGPGTRLLVL.

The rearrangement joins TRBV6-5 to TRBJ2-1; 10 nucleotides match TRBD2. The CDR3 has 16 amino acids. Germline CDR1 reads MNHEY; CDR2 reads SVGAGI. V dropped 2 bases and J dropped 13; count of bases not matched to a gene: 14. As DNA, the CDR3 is TGTGCCAGCAGTTACGCCGACGAGCGGGGGGGGACGGACCAGTTCTTC. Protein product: CASSYADERGGTDQFF.

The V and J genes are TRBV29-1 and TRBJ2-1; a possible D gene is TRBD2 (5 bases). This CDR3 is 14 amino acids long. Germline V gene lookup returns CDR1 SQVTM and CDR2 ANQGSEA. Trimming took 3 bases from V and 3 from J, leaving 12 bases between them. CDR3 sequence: CSVDGERYYNEQFF. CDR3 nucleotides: TGCAGCGTTGACGGGGAGCGTTACTACAATGAGCAGTTCTTC.

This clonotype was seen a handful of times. As DNA, the CDR3 is TGCAGCGTTGAAGAAGGAGCAATAGAGACCCAGTACTTC. Amino acid sequence: CSVEEGAIETQYF. The V and J genes are TRBV29-1 and TRBJ2-5; D is undetermined. The CDR3 is 13 amino acids. The V end lost 0 bases, the J end lost 4 bases, and 9 bases lay between the germline ends. Germline CDR1 is SQVTM and CDR2 is ANQGSEA. Full variable domain (rest looked up from reference TRBV29-1 and TRBJ2-5): SAVISQKPSRDICQRGTSLTIQCQVDSQVTMMFWYRQQPGQSLTLIATANQGSEATYESGFVIDKFPISRPNLTFSTLTVSNMSPEDSSIYLCSVEEGAIETQYFGPGTRLLVL.

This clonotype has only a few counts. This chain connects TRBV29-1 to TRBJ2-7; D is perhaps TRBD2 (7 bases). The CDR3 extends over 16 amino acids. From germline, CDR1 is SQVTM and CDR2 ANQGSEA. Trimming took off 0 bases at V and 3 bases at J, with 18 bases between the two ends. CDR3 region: CSVEEWGGGFHYEQYF. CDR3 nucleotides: TGCAGCGTTGAAGAATGGGGCGGGGGCTTCCACTACGAGCAGTACTTC.

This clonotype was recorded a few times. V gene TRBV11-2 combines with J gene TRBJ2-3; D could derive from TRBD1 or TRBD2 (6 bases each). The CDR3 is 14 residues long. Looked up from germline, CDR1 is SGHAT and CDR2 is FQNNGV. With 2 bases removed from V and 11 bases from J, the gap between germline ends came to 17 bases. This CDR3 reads CASSLMRGAYLQYF. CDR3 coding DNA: TGTGCCAGCAGCTTAATGAGGGGGGCGTACTTGCAGTATTTT.

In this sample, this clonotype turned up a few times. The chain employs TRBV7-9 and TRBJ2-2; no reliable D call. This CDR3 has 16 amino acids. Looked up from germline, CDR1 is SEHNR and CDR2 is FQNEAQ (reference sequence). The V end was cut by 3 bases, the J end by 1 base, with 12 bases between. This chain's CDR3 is CASSFLEQVNTGELFF. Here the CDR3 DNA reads TGTGCCAGCAGCTTTCTCGAACAAGTGAACACCGGGGAGCTGTTTTTT.

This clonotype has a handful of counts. CDR3 in DNA: TGCGCCAGCAGCCAAGTCGTGGGGGCCTACGAGCAGTACTTC. Translated, it gives CASSQVVGAYEQYF. V is TRBV4-1 and J is TRBJ2-7; D may match TRBD1 or TRBD2 (5 bases each). Per the germline V gene, CDR1 is MGHRA and CDR2 is YSYEKL. The CDR3 is 14 amino acids. V lost 1 base and J lost 2, with 9 bases in between.

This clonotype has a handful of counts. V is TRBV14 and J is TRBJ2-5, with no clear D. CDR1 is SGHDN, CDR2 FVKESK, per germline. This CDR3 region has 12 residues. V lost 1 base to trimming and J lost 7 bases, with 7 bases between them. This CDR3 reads CASSQAGWTQYF. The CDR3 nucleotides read TGTGCCAGCAGCCAAGCCGGGTGGACCCAGTACTTC. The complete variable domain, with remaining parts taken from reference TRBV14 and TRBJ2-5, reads EAGVTQFPSHSVIEKGQTVTLRCDPISGHDNLYWYRRVMGKEIKFLLHFVKESKQDESGMPNNRFLAERTGGTYSTLKVQPAELEDSGVYFCASSQAGWTQYFGPGTRLLVL.

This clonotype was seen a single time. CDR3 sequence reads: CATSTGLDTGELFF. DNA of the CDR3: TGTGCCACCAGCACGGGACTGGACACCGGGGAGCTGTTTTTT. The chain couples TRBV15 to TRBJ2-2, with D perhaps matching TRBD2 (6 bases). Germline CDR1 is LNHNV and CDR2 is YYDKDF (reference sequence). The ends were cut back, 4 bases at V and 3 bases at J, with 9 bases in the middle. The CDR3 has 14 residues.

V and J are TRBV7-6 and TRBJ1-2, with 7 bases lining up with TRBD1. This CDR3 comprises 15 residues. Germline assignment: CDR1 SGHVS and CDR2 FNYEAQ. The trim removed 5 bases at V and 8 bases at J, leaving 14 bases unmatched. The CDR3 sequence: CASSPSPGQRWGYTF. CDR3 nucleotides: TGTGCCAGCAGCCCATCGCCGGGACAGCGGTGGGGCTACACCTTC. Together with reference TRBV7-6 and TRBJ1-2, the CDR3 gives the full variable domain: GAGVSQSPRYKVTKRGQDVALRCDPISGHVSLYWYRQALGQGPEFLTYFNYEAQQDKSGLPNDRFSAERPEGSISTLTIQRTEQRDSAMYRCASSPSPGQRWGYTFGSGTRLTVV.

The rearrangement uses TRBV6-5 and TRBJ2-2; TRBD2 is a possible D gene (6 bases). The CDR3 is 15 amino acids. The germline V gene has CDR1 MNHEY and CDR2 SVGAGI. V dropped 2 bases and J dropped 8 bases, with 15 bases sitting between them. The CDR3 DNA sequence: TGTGCCAGCAGTTACCGGGACTTCGCGATGGGGGAGCTGTTTTTT. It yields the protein CASSYRDFAMGELFF.

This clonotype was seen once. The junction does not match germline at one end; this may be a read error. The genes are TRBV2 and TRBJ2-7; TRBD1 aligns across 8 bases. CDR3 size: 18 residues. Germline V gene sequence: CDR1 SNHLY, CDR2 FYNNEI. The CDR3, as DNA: TGTGCCTGCAGTTTGGGCGGAACAGGGGGGTTGGGTCTCTACGAGCAGTACTTC. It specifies CACSLGGTGGLGLYEQYF.

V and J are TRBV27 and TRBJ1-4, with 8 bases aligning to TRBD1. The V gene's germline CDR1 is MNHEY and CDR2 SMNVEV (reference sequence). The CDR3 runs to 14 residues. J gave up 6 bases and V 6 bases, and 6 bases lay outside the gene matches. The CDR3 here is CASRYRGQDEKLFF. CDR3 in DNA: TGTGCCAGCAGATATCGGGGACAGGATGAAAAACTGTTTTTT. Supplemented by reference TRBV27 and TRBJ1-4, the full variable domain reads EAQVTQNPRYLITVTGKKLTVTCSQNMNHEYMSWYRQDPGLGLRQIYYSMNVEVTDKGDVPEGYKVSRKEKRNFPLILESPSPNQTSLYFCASRYRGQDEKLFFGSGTQLSVL.

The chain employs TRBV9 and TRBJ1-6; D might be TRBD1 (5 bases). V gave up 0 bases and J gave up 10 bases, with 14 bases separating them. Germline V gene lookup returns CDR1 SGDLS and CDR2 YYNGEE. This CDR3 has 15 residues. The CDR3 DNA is TGTGCCAGCAGCGTAGAGGGACTTCTGGACTCACCCCTCCACTTT. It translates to CASSVEGLLDSPLHF.

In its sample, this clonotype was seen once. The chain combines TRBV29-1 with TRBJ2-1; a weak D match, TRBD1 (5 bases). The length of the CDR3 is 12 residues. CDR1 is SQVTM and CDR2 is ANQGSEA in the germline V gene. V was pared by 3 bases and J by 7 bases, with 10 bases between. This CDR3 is CSVDQGSNEQFF. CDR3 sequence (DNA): TGCAGCGTTGATCAGGGCTCAAATGAGCAGTTCTTC.

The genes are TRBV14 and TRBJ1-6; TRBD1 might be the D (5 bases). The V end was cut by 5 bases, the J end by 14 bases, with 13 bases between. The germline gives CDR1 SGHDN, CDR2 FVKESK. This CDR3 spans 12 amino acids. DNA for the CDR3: TGTGCCAGCAGCAACCAGGGTTTGGCCCTCCACTTT. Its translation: CASSNQGLALHF.

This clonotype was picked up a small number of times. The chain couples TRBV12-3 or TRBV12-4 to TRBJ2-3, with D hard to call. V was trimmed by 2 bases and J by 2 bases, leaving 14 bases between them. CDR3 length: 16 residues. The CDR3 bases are TGTGCCAGCAGTTTAACGGCAGCTACACCCACAGATACGCAGTATTTT. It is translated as CASSLTAATPTDTQYF.

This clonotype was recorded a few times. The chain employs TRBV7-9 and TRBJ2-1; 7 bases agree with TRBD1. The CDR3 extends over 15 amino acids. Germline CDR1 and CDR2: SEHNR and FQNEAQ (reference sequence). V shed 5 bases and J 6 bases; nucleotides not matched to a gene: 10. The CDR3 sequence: CASSRIPGQSNEQFF. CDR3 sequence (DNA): TGTGCCAGCAGCCGAATCCCGGGACAGAGCAATGAGCAGTTCTTC.

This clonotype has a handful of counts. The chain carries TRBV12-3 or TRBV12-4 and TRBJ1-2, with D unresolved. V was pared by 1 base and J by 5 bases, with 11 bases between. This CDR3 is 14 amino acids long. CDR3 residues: CASSLGPGGYGYTF. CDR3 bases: TGTGCCAGCAGTTTAGGGCCGGGAGGGTATGGCTACACCTTC.